This TCR beta chain is from a study of blood T cell repertoires in COVID-19. TCRdb's copy holds only in-frame clones and misses some; the assay was immunoSEQ multiplex PCR. The table has approximately 240,000 clones, 65% to 90% seen once. J gave up 4 bases and V 11 bases, and 3 bases lay outside the gene matches. The CDR3 has 12 residues. Germline V gene data show CDR1 as ENHRY and CDR2 as SYGVKD. This sequence was found in a woman of 80 years or more with active or convalescent COVID-19. The specimen was peripheral blood. The rearrangement links TRBV10-3 to TRBJ2-2; 8 bases are a match to TRBD2. DNA of the CDR3: TGTGCCGTCGGGGGGGGCACCGGGGAGCTGTTTTTT. It specifies CAVGGGTGELFF.